This T cell receptor (beta chain) was profiled in a study of shared clonotypes between healthy human individuals. Points from the study as a whole: Although depth was large, rarefaction showed that sequencing of the sorted subsets was incomplete.

J lost 6 bases, V lost 2 bases, and 11 bases had no gene match. This CDR3 has 16 residues. Germline CDR1 reads MNHEY; CDR2 reads SMNVEV (reference sequence). Assay: immunoSEQ multiplex PCR; the TCRdb copy retains only in-frame clones and omits some. Of approximately 2.1 million clones in the sample, 85% to 95% were seen once. As concerns this clone: Its antigen is still unknown.

The gene calls are TRBV27 and TRBJ2-5; 8 bases are a match to TRBD2. The specimen sequenced was naive CD4+ T cells from PBMCs. The subset is: CD45RA+ positively selected. The receptor comes from a man between 18 and 29 years old in good health. Some clones in this sample may be carry-over from other donors' samples. The CDR3 is CASSLSRAGGLKTQYF. In DNA form, the CDR3 reads TGTGCCAGCAGTTTAAGTCGCGCGGGAGGCCTCAAGACCCAGTACTTC.